A single sample is the source of the 24 T cell receptor beta chains below, sequenced in a study of blood T cell repertoires in COVID-19. The repertoire was sequenced with immunoSEQ multiplex PCR; TCRdb's copy has only in-frame clones and lacks some. The table records roughly 180,000 clones, approximately 81% of them present only once. Sequencing input: PBMCs or T cells enriched from blood (not recorded which). The receptors stem from a woman aged 40 to 55 with acute COVID-19.

The rearrangement uses TRBV6-4 and TRBJ2-1; 7 bases map to TRBD2. The CDR3 totals 15 residues. The trim removed 4 bases at V and 6 bases at J, leaving 9 bases unmatched. Germline assignment: CDR1 MRHNA and CDR2 SNTAGT. The CDR3 region is CASSGPGGSPNEQFF. The CDR3 nucleotides read TGTGCCAGCAGTGGCCCGGGAGGTAGCCCCAATGAGCAGTTCTTC.

This chain connects TRBV5-4 to TRBJ2-5; D is perhaps TRBD2 (6 bases). V was pared by 3 bases and J by 2 bases, with 11 bases between. This CDR3 has 14 amino acids. Germline V lookup: CDR1 SGHNT, CDR2 YYREEE (reference sequence). CDR3: CASSSRRGQETQYF. CDR3 coding DNA: TGTGCCAGCAGCTCTAGGAGGGGTCAAGAGACCCAGTACTTC. Variable domain in full (rest from reference TRBV5-4 and TRBJ2-5): ETGVTQSPTHLIKTRGQQVTLRCSSQSGHNTVSWYQQALGQGPQFIFQYYREEENGRGNFPPRFSGLQFPNYSSELNVNALELDDSALYLCASSSRRGQETQYFGPGTRLLVL.

This clone was observed a single time. The rearrangement joins TRBV19 to TRBJ2-5; D gene unclear. This CDR3 is 13 amino acids long. Germline loops: CDR1 LNHDA, CDR2 SQIVND (reference sequence). Deletions cut 3 bases from V and 4 bases from J, with 9 bases between. This CDR3 reads CASSIVRGETQYF. CDR3 coding DNA: TGTGCCAGTAGTATTGTCCGCGGAGAGACCCAGTACTTC.

This clone was detected many times. This chain uses TRBV19 with TRBJ2-5; D is uncertain. The V gene lost 5 bases and the J gene lost 5 bases, with 15 bases spanning the gap. From germline, CDR1 is LNHDA and CDR2 SQIVND (reference sequence). This CDR3 has 14 residues. In DNA form, the CDR3 reads TGTGCCAGTAGTCCCCAGGTCCCCACGGAGACCCAGTACTTC. Its protein product is CASSPQVPTETQYF.

This clone was seen a handful of times. The gene calls are TRBV18 and TRBJ1-2; 7 bases align to TRBD1. Germline CDR1 KGHSH, CDR2 LQKENI. The CDR3 has 12 residues. V dropped 6 bases and J dropped 3; count of bases not matched to a gene: 1. The CDR3 nucleotides read TGTGCCAGCTCCGGGACAGACTATGGCTACACCTTC. Protein sequence: CASSGTDYGYTF.

This chain links TRBV19 with TRBJ2-7; the match to TRBD1 covers 12 bases. From germline, CDR1 is LNHDA and CDR2 SQIVND (reference sequence). V shed 3 bases and J 7 bases; nucleotides not matched to a gene: 10. CDR3 size: 16 residues. The CDR3 loop reads CASSILAGTGGREQYF. CDR3 nucleotides: TGTGCCAGTAGTATCCTAGCCGGGACAGGGGGCCGAGAGCAGTACTTC.

V and J are TRBV6-5 and TRBJ2-3; 11 nucleotides line up with TRBD2. Looked up from germline, CDR1 is MNHEY and CDR2 is SVGAGI. The V gene end was trimmed by 4 bases and the J gene end by 3 bases; junction bases not matched to a gene: 6. The CDR3 contains 16 residues. In DNA, the CDR3 is TGTGCCAGCAGTTCCGCGGGACTAGCGGTTACAGATACGCAGTATTTT. It specifies CASSSAGLAVTDTQYF.

This clone was counted a single time. The chain joins TRBV7-9 to TRBJ1-4; 7 bases are shared with TRBD1. J gave up 6 bases and V 5 bases, and 9 bases lay outside the gene matches. The CDR3 loop spans 15 amino acids. Germline-derived CDR1 and CDR2 are SEHNR and FQNEAQ (reference sequence). CDR3 bases: TGTGCCAGCAGCCTTCGACAGGGTACGGATGAAAAACTGTTTTTT. This translates into CASSLRQGTDEKLFF.

This chain uses TRBV12-3 or TRBV12-4 with TRBJ1-1, with D possibly matching TRBD1 (5 bases). CDR3 length: 13 residues. Trimming removed 4 bases at V and 5 bases at J, with 11 bases between. Here the CDR3 DNA reads TGTGCCAGCAGTTCGACAGAGAGAACTGAAGCTTTCTTT. Encoded protein: CASSSTERTEAFF.

The table lists this clone with a few counts. The rearrangement links TRBV4-2 to TRBJ2-2, with 8 bases fitting TRBD2. The J segment lost 0 bases and the V segment lost 4 bases, leaving 1 base of the junction unmatched. The CDR3 is 15 amino acids. Germline-derived CDR1 and CDR2 are LGHNA and YNFKEQ. For the CDR3, the DNA is TGTGCCAGCAGCCTGGGACTAGCGAACACCGGGGAGCTGTTTTTT. The encoded protein is CASSLGLANTGELFF.

This chain connects TRBV6-5 to TRBJ2-7, with TRBD2 matching over 11 bases. Germline trimming cut 6 bases from V and 3 bases from J; bases unmatched to any gene: 1. In germline, CDR1 is MNHEY, CDR2 SVGAGI. The CDR3 contains 13 residues. The CDR3, as DNA: TGTGCCAGCAGGGGGACTAGCGGCTACGAGCAGTACTTC. Its translation: CASRGTSGYEQYF.

V gene TRBV4-1 combines with J gene TRBJ2-3, with 14 bases lining up with TRBD2. The germline V gene has CDR1 MGHRA and CDR2 YSYEKL. The CDR3 sequence is 20 residues long. The junction had 9 bases not matched to a gene; V was cut back by 0 bases and J by 1 base. The CDR3 nucleotides are TGCGCCAGCAGCCAAGACCACTTCCAGACTAGCGGGAGGGGCACAGATACGCAGTATTTT. Amino acids: CASSQDHFQTSGRGTDTQYF.

This clone was seen only a few times. The V gene is TRBV5-1, the J gene TRBJ2-3, with 15 positions matching TRBD2. Trimming removed 6 bases from V and 2 bases from J; junction bases left unmatched: 10. The CDR3 runs to 18 residues. The germline V gene encodes CDR1 SGHRS and CDR2 YFSETQ. The CDR3: CASTLRGTSGRITDTQYF. The CDR3 region has the DNA TGCGCCAGCACCCTCCGGGGGACTAGCGGGAGGATCACAGATACGCAGTATTTT.

The rearrangement links TRBV2 to TRBJ2-7; 7 bases align to TRBD1. This CDR3 has 12 residues. In germline, CDR1 is SNHLY, CDR2 FYNNEI. The V and J ends lost 6 bases and 4 bases, in that order; junction bases with no gene match: 3. The CDR3 region has the DNA TGTGCCAGCAGCCCGGGACAGTACGAGCAGTACGTC. Its translation is CASSPGQYEQYV.

This chain links TRBV27 with TRBJ1-2; TRBD1 might be the D (5 bases). V was pared by 6 bases and J by 4 bases, with 15 bases between. This CDR3 has 14 residues. CDR1 MNHEY and CDR2 SMNVEV come from the germline V gene (reference sequence). The CDR3: CASSWGKVGYGYTF. The CDR3 region has the DNA TGTGCCAGCAGCTGGGGCAAAGTCGGCTATGGCTACACCTTC.

J is TRBJ1-2 and V is TRBV4-1; perhaps TRBD1 as D (6 bases). V dropped 0 bases and J dropped 0 bases, with 8 bases sitting between them. Per germline, CDR1 MGHRA and CDR2 YSYEKL. CDR3 length: 15 amino acids. The DNA of the CDR3 is TGCGCCAGCAGCCAAGAACAGGGTCCTAACTATGGCTACACCTTC. This codes for CASSQEQGPNYGYTF.

CDR3 nucleotide sequence: TGCGCCAGCAGCTTAAACGAAGGCGGGTTGAGAGAAGATGAGCAGTTCTTC. Translating it yields CASSLNEGGLREDEQFF. The chain combines TRBV4-1 with TRBJ2-1; tentative D call: TRBD2 (5 bases). This CDR3 spans 17 amino acids. The V gene lost 5 bases and the J gene lost 8 bases, with 25 bases spanning the gap. CDR1 and CDR2 from the germline V gene are MGHRA and YSYEKL.

A few counts support this clone. The junction and the germline gene differ at one end; a read error may be behind it. The chain carries TRBV18 and TRBJ1-1; D uncertain. This CDR3 is 14 amino acids long. Germline CDR1 and CDR2: KGHSH and LQKENI. The CDR3 spells CASSPGSLNTEAFF. CDR3 DNA sequence: TGTGCCAGCTCACCCGGGTCCTTGAATACTGAAGCTTTCTTT. Together with reference TRBV18 and TRBJ1-1, the CDR3 gives the full variable domain: NAGVMQNPRHLVRRRGQEARLRCSPMKGHSHVYWYRQLPEEGLKFMVYLQKENIIDESGMPKERFSAEFPKEGPSILRIQQVVRGDSAAYFCASSPGSLNTEAFFGQGTRLTVV.

This chain connects TRBV15 to TRBJ2-5; 7 bases are a match to TRBD2. The junction had 5 bases not matched to a gene; V was cut back by 5 bases and J by 5 bases. The CDR3 runs 13 residues. The germline gives CDR1 LNHNV, CDR2 YYDKDF (reference sequence). For the CDR3, the DNA is TGTGCCACCAGCGGGGGACTAAGGGAGACCCAGTACTTC. Encoded protein: CATSGGLRETQYF.

The V gene is TRBV7-2, the J gene TRBJ1-2, with 10 bases that match TRBD1. Germline V gene data show CDR1 as SGHTA and CDR2 as FQGNSA. The CDR3 totals 15 residues. Trimming took 3 bases from V and 6 from J; bases not matched to a gene: 7. CDR3 nucleotide sequence: TGTGCCAGCAGCTTTCCGACAGGGGGCGGGGATGGCTACACCTTC. Its protein is CASSFPTGGGDGYTF.

This rearrangement joins TRBV14 to TRBJ2-2; D call uncertain. Germline CDR1 is SGHDN and CDR2 is FVKESK. The CDR3 has 13 amino acids. Trimming stripped 1 base from V and 4 bases from J, with 4 bases between. The CDR3 sequence: CASSQVITGELFF. CDR3 nucleotide sequence: TGTGCCAGCAGCCAAGTTATCACCGGGGAGCTGTTTTTT.

The chain employs TRBV5-1 and TRBJ2-6; 8 bases are shared with TRBD1. The trim removed 4 bases at V and 2 bases at J, leaving 2 bases unmatched. The CDR3 contains 15 residues. Germline V gene sequence: CDR1 SGHRS, CDR2 YFSETQ. This chain's CDR3 is CASSPQGAGANVLTF. The DNA for the CDR3 is TGCGCCAGCAGCCCACAGGGGGCTGGGGCCAACGTCCTGACTTTC.

This chain links TRBV11-3 with TRBJ1-1, with D perhaps matching TRBD1 (5 bases). Germline V lookup: CDR1 SGHNT, CDR2 YENEEA. This CDR3 has 13 residues. Between the trimmed V and J ends, which lost 0 bases and 5 bases, there was a span of 7 bases. CDR3 DNA sequence: TGTGCCAGCAGCTTAGAACGGGGGACTGAAGCTTTCTTT. The encoded protein is CASSLERGTEAFF.

The chain couples TRBV9 to TRBJ2-5, with TRBD1 identical over 8 bases. V lost 3 bases to trimming and J lost 2 bases; unmatched junction nucleotides: 6. The germline V gene encodes CDR1 SGDLS and CDR2 YYNGEE. CDR3 length equals 15 residues. The CDR3 protein is CASSETRGRQETQYF. CDR3 bases: TGTGCCAGCAGCGAAACCAGGGGGCGGCAAGAGACCCAGTACTTC.